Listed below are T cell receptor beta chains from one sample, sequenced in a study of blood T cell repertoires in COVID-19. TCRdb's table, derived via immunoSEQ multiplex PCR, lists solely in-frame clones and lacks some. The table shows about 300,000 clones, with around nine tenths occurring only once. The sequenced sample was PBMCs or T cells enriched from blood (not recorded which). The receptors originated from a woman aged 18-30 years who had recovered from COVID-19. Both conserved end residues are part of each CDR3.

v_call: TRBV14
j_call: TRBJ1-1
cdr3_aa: CASSQVADTEAFF

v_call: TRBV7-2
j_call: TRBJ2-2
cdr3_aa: CASSPGGLAGLRAGELFF

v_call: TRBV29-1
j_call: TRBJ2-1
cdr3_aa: CSVDESGRSYNEQFF

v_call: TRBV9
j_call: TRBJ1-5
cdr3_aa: CASSPTGDPSQPQHF

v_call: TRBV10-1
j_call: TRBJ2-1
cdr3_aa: CASSGTSGNNEQFF

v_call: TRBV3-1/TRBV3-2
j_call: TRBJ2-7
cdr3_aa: CASSQVSGLGEQYF

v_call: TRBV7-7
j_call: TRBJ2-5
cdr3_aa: CASSPLAGSETQYF

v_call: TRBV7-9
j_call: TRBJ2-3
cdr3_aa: CASSKAPTSQYF

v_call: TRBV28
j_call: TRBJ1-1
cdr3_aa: CASSFDRVATEAFF

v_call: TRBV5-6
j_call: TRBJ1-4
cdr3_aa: CASSLGQGRRTNEKLFF

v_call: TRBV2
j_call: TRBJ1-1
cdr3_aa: CASTETGATEAFF

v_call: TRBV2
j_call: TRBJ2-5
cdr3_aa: CASSRDRGVETQYF

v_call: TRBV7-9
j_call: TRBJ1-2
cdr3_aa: CASSLGDLGSYGYTF

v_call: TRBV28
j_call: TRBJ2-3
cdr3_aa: CASRGTSSDTQYF

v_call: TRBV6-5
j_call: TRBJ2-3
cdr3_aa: CASSYGGSTDTQYF

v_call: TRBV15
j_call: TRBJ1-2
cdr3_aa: CATSTNFGTGEGYTF

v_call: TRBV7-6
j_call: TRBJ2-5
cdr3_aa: CASSSTGWYQETQYF

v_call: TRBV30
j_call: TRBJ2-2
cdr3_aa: CAWSVLSLADGELFF

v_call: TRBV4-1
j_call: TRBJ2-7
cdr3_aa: CASSQDGTSGRGPFEQYF

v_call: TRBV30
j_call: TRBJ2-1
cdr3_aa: CAWSVLLAGRFSYNEQFF

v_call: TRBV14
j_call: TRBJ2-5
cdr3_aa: CASSQVRLVGETQYF

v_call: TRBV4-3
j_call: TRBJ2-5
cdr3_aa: CASSQDTGGGETQYF

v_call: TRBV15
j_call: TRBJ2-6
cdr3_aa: CATSRLQGSGANVLTF

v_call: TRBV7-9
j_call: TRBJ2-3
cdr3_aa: CASSLAREADTQYF

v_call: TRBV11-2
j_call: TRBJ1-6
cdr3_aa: CASSLGGSTAPLHF

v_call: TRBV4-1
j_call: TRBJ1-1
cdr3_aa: CASSHGWNPREAFF

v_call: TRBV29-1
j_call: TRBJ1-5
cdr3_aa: CSVGHGNQPQHF

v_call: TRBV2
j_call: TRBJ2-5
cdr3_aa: CASKGEEITQYF

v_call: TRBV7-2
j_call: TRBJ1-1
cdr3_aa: CASSLGGQNTEAFF

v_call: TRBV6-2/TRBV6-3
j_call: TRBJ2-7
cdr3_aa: CASSYPLTTGRDYEQYF

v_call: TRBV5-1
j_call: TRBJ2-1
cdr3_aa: CASSLGQGVYNEQFF

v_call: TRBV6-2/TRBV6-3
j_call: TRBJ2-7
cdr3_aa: CASSYSGGLSEQYF

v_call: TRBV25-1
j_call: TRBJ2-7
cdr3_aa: CASSLGDSYEQYF

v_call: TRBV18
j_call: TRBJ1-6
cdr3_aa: CASSPPPGTGRSPLHF

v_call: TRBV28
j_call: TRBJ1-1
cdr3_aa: CASSLLVRGGTTEAFF